This TCR beta chain stems from a study of cytomegalovirus exposure and HLA in healthy donors. Study-wide results and caveats: TCR beta V- and J-gene trimming was later associated with a missense DCLRE1C variant. Later analysis revealed greater clonal expansion in HLA-associated TCR beta chains than in equally common others. Per a later analysis, 15,000 to 20,000 TCR beta sequences showed association with HLA alleles at 0.05 false discovery rate.

Regarding this clone: The antigen is unknown.

The study ran its PCR with 60 Vbeta and 13 Jbeta primers. Per the study methods: A later analysis counted 70 million to 85 million unique TCR beta chains, 9.5 million to 12 million shared. Sequenced by immunoSEQ multiplex PCR; TCRdb stores in-frame clones only, minus some. That table furnishes V, J and clone size, whereas the DNA furnished D and trimming. The data show around 81,000 clones, roughly 64% seen once. Germline V lookup: CDR1 SGHRS, CDR2 YFSETQ. V trimming: 0 bases; J trimming: 3 bases; junction bases outside the gene matches: 2. The CDR3 is 15 residues long. The chain recombines TRBV5-1 with TRBJ2-3; 9 nucleotides agree with TRBD1. Specimen: PBMCs. The sequence derives from a young man in good health and CMV-seropositive. Here the CDR3 DNA reads TGCGCCAGCAGCTTGGGGACAGGGGAAACAGATACGCAGTATTTT. This sequence encodes CASSLGTGETDTQYF.